This record looks at one T cell receptor beta chain sequence and its context. The antigen remains unidentified. The sample originates from a study of long-term antiretroviral therapy in people with HIV. The wider study: The earliest samples came from an era when ART typically awaited falling CD4 counts.

At the survey level, the v3.0 immunoSEQ assay was run. The protocol was immunoSEQ multiplex PCR, while the TCRdb copy is restricted to in-frame clones and leaves out a portion. The table shows around 30,000 clones, with approximately 85% occurring only once. CDR1 and CDR2 from the germline V gene are SGHTA and FQGNSA. The junction had 7 bases not matched to a gene; V was cut back by 1 base and J by 7 bases. The CDR3 runs 15 residues. Study-level points and caveats: Repertoires in HIV (unlike those of controls) had narrower CDR3 length ranges. On ART adherence, viral resistance or therapy changes, no data were available. Blood sampling spanned 2004 to 2017, possibly under older ART regimens.

V gene TRBV7-2 combines with J gene TRBJ2-1; 7 nucleotides line up with TRBD2. The source is a man aged 18 to 35 with HIV. The sequencing used unsorted PBMCs, collected approximately 3.3 years after starting antiretroviral therapy. Here the CDR3 reads CASSLEGGPGNEQFF. CDR3 coding DNA: TGTGCCAGCAGCTTAGAGGGAGGGCCGGGGAATGAGCAGTTCTTC.